This T cell receptor beta chain was sequenced during a study of blood T cell repertoires in COVID-19. Looking at the study overall: Researchers got acute and convalescent COVID-19 samples from the United States, Italy and Spain. T cells, B-cell-depleted T cells, or PBMCs provided the cDNA or gDNA that served as material.

V was clipped by 1 base and J by 8 bases; unmatched bases: 10. The germline gives CDR1 MGHRA, CDR2 YSYEKL. CDR3 size: 16 residues. As processed by the authors: Reference gene primer amplification yielded estimated nucleated cell counts. TCRdb keeps only in-frame clones here, not all; method: immunoSEQ multiplex PCR. V and J calls plus clone size are reproduced from that table; the DNA served to infer D and trimming. This table holds 130,000 to 150,000 clones, approximately 86% found once. The rearrangement links TRBV4-1 to TRBJ1-1; 10 nucleotides line up with TRBD1. The sample taken for sequencing was peripheral blood. This receptor was obtained from a woman aged 40 to 50 with active or convalescent COVID-19. CDR3 amino acids: CASSQGAGTGAEEAFF. The DNA of the CDR3 is TGCGCCAGCAGCCAAGGTGCTGGGACAGGGGCAGAGGAAGCTTTCTTT.